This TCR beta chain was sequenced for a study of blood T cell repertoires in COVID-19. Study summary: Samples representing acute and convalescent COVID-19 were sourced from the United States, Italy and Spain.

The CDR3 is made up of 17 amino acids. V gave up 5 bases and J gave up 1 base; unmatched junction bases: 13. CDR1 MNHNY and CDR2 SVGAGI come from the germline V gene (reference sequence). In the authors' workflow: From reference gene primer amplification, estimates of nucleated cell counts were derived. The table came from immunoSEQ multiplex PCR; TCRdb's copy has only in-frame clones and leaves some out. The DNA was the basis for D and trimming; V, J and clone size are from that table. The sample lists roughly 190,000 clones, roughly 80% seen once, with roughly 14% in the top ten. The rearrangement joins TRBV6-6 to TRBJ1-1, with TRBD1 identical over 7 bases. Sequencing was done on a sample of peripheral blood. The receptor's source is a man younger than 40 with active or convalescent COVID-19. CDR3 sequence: CASSRSRGSRWNTEAFF. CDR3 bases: TGTGCCAGCAGTCGATCCAGGGGGTCGCGTTGGAACACTGAAGCTTTCTTT.